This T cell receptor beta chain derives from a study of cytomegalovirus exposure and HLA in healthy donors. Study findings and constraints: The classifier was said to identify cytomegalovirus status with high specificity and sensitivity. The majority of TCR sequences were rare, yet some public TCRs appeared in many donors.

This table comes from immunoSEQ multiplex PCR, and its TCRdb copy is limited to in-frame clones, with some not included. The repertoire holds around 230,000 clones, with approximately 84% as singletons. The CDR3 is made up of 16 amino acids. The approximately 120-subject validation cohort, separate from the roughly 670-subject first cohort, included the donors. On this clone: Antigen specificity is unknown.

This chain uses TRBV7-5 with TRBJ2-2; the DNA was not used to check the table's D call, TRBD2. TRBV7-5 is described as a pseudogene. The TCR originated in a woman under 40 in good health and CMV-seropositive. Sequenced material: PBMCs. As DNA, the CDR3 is TGTGCCAGAAGCTTAGCTCCGGTTCGTGACACCGGGGAGCTGTTTTTT. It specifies CARSLAPVRDTGELFF.